Presented here are 27 T cell receptor beta chains from one specimen sequenced in a study of T cell changes during pregnancy in multiple sclerosis. The table came from immunoSEQ multiplex PCR; TCRdb's copy has only in-frame clones and leaves some out. The sample has more than 40,000 clones; 85% to 95% are singletons. The material was CD4+ T cells from peripheral blood mononuclear cells, obtained in the third trimester of pregnancy. These receptors were obtained from a female donor with multiple sclerosis, enrolled in a pregnancy study.

The chain combines TRBV6-1 with TRBJ2-3; a weak D match, TRBD2 (6 bases). The CDR3 has 16 residues. In germline, CDR1 is MNHNS, CDR2 SASEGT. Trimming took 2 bases from V and 0 from J, leaving 12 bases between them. CDR3 sequence reads: CASSERAGLSTDTQYF. Written as DNA, the CDR3 is TGTGCCAGCAGTGAACGCGCGGGGTTAAGCACAGATACGCAGTATTTT.

The V and J genes are TRBV7-2 and TRBJ2-5, with 8 bases matching TRBD2. CDR3 length: 15 residues. Losses at the gene ends were 1 base for V and 3 bases for J; bases not matched to a gene: 4. CDR1 and CDR2 from the germline V gene are SGHTA and FQGNSA. CDR3 nucleotides: TGTGCCAGCAGCTTAGGCGGGAGGCAGGAAGAGACCCAGTACTTC. Its translation is CASSLGGRQEETQYF. The entire variable domain, with the rest obtained from reference TRBV7-2 and TRBJ2-5, is as follows: GAGVSQSPSNKVTEKGKDVELRCDPISGHTALYWYRQSLGQGLEFLIYFQGNSAPDKSGLPSDRFSAERTGGSVSTLTIQRTQQEDSAVYLCASSLGGRQEETQYFGPGTRLLVL.

V gene TRBV5-4 combines with J gene TRBJ1-4; 9 bases align to TRBD1. J lost 4 bases, V lost 4 bases, and 5 bases had no gene match. The CDR3 runs 15 residues. Germline values: CDR1 SGHNT, CDR2 YYREEE (reference sequence). CDR3 in amino acids: CASSRQDRGNEKLFF. The CDR3 region has the DNA TGTGCCAGCAGCAGACAGGACAGGGGTAATGAAAAACTGTTTTTT.

V usage is TRBV2 and J usage is TRBJ1-4; D is possibly TRBD1 (6 bases). V was cut by 4 bases and J by 10 bases, with 28 bases left in between. In germline, CDR1 is SNHLY, CDR2 FYNNEI. The CDR3 loop spans 18 amino acids. The CDR3 loop reads CASSAGTGNGGRGGKLFF. The CDR3, as DNA: TGTGCCAGCAGTGCGGGAACAGGGAATGGCGGGAGGGGTGGAAAACTGTTTTTT.

The J gene is TRBJ2-3, the V gene TRBV13; no definite D call. V was shortened by 0 bases and J by 5 bases, with 12 bases between the two germline ends. From germline, CDR1 is PRHDT and CDR2 FYEKMQ (reference sequence). This CDR3 has 15 residues. Written as DNA, the CDR3 is TGTGCCAGCAGCTTAGGCCTGGTGCTAGGAGATACGCAGTATTTT. Translating gives CASSLGLVLGDTQYF. The full variable domain, with the rest looked up from reference TRBV13 and TRBJ2-3, is AAGVIQSPRHLIKEKRETATLKCYPIPRHDTVYWYQQGPGQDPQFLISFYEKMQSDKGSIPDRFSAQQFSDYHSELNMSSLELGDSALYFCASSLGLVLGDTQYFGPGTRLTVL.

The chain recombines TRBV7-8 with TRBJ2-1; 11 nucleotides line up with TRBD2. Unmatched junction bases numbered 6, after V lost 5 bases and J lost 6 bases. The CDR3 has 15 amino acids. Germline lookup yields CDR1 SGHVS and CDR2 FQNEAQ. The CDR3 DNA follows: TGTGCCAGCAGCCTTAGCGGGAGGGGTACCAATGAGCAGTTCTTC. It encodes CASSLSGRGTNEQFF.

The CDR3 nucleotides read TGTGCCATCAGTGATCTCAACAACAGGGGAGGCTTTTCCGATACGCAGTATTTT. Its protein product is CAISDLNNRGGFSDTQYF. This chain links TRBV10-3 with TRBJ2-3; tentative D call: TRBD1 (7 bases). V was pared by 3 bases and J by 6 bases, with 25 bases between. This CDR3 contains 18 residues. Germline values: CDR1 ENHRY, CDR2 SYGVKD.

V is TRBV4-3 and J is TRBJ2-1, with TRBD2 identical over 7 bases. Trimming cost V 1 base and J 7 bases; bases outside gene matches: 13. The CDR3 covers 17 residues. Germline lookup yields CDR1 LGHNA and CDR2 YSLEER. DNA for the CDR3: TGCGCCAGCAGCCAAGTAACGGGAGGAAATCATGTAAATGAGCAGTTCTTC. Translation gives CASSQVTGGNHVNEQFF.

The chain uses TRBV5-1 and TRBJ2-5; tentative D call: TRBD2 (5 bases). The germline V gene has CDR1 SGHRS and CDR2 YFSETQ. Trimming removed 0 bases at V and 5 bases at J, with 11 bases between. The CDR3 runs 14 residues. This CDR3 reads CASSLGLAVETQYF. The CDR3 coding sequence is TGCGCCAGCAGCTTGGGGCTAGCAGTGGAGACCCAGTACTTC.

The sample holds one count of this clone. The V call is TRBV11-3, the J call TRBJ2-7; maybe TRBD2 (6 bases). The germline V gene has CDR1 SGHNT and CDR2 YENEEA. The CDR3 is made up of 15 amino acids. V lost 5 bases, J lost 4 bases, and 18 bases lay in between. This chain's CDR3 is CASSALPGGEYEQYF. CDR3 bases: TGTGCCAGCAGCGCACTCCCAGGAGGGGAATACGAGCAGTACTTC.

CDR3 loop: CASSLMTGSGYTF. In DNA form, the CDR3 reads TGTGCCAGCAGTCTAATGACAGGGTCTGGCTACACCTTC. J is TRBJ1-2 and V is TRBV28; 7 nucleotides line up with TRBD1. CDR1 is MDHEN, CDR2 SYDVKM, per germline. This CDR3 has 13 residues. V lost 5 bases, J lost 7 bases, and 7 bases stayed unmatched.

The chain links TRBV28 to TRBJ1-2, with 7 bases that match TRBD1. V lost 3 bases, J lost 5 bases, and 6 bases stayed unmatched. The CDR3 runs 14 residues. The V gene's germline CDR1 is MDHEN and CDR2 SYDVKM. This chain's CDR3 is CASSFPPTGYGYTF. In nucleotides, the CDR3 is TGTGCCAGCAGTTTCCCCCCGACAGGGTATGGCTACACCTTC.

The chain joins TRBV15 to TRBJ2-1; TRBD2 is a possible D gene (5 bases). Trimming left V 0 bases short and J 4 bases short, with 10 bases between. The CDR3 totals 15 residues. CDR1 is LNHNV, CDR2 YYDKDF, per germline (reference sequence). The CDR3 region has the DNA TGTGCCACCAGCAGAGAACTAGGCCCTTACAATGAGCAGTTCTTC. Translated: CATSRELGPYNEQFF.

This clone came up once. V is TRBV6-4 and J is TRBJ2-1; TRBD2 might be the D (5 bases). In germline, CDR1 is MRHNA, CDR2 SNTAGT. This CDR3 is 13 amino acids long. Trimming left V 5 bases short and J 2 bases short, with 7 bases between. The DNA of the CDR3 is TGTGCCAGCAGTCGCGGGCCCTACAATGAGCAGTTCTTC. Translating gives CASSRGPYNEQFF.

This chain uses TRBV5-5 with TRBJ2-5; 7 bases align to TRBD1. CDR3 length equals 16 residues. Germline CDR1 SGHKS, CDR2 YYEKEE (reference sequence). V shed 1 base and J 5 bases; nucleotides not matched to a gene: 11. In DNA form, the CDR3 reads TGTGCCAGCAGCTTGAGAGGGGGCGCAAATTGGGAGACCCAGTACTTC. Its protein product is CASSLRGGANWETQYF.

The gene calls are TRBV19 and TRBJ1-5; weak D call: TRBD1 (6 bases). CDR3 length: 15 amino acids. CDR1 and CDR2 (germline): LNHDA, SQIVND (reference sequence). V was trimmed by 10 bases and J by 2 bases, leaving 18 bases between them. The CDR3 nucleotides are TGTGCCACCACTATGGGGGCCGTGGGCAATCAGCCCCAGCATTTT. Amino acid sequence: CATTMGAVGNQPQHF.

The rearrangement joins TRBV30 to TRBJ1-2; 10 bases are shared with TRBD1. CDR3 size: 13 residues. V was clipped by 1 base and J by 4 bases; unmatched bases: 0. The germline V gene encodes CDR1 GTSNPN and CDR2 SVGIG (reference sequence). CDR3 in amino acids: CAWSGDRGYGYTF. CDR3 in DNA: TGTGCCTGGAGTGGGGACAGGGGCTATGGCTACACCTTC.

V gene TRBV7-8 combines with J gene TRBJ2-5, with 8 bases lining up with TRBD2. CDR3 length: 15 residues. The J segment lost 4 bases and the V segment lost 2 bases, leaving 6 bases of the junction unmatched. Germline CDR1 SGHVS, CDR2 FQNEAQ. The CDR3 region has the DNA TGTGCCAGCAGCTTAAATAGCGGGAAGGGAGAGACCCAGTACTTC. It translates to CASSLNSGKGETQYF. Looking up the rest from reference TRBV7-8 and TRBJ2-5 gives the full variable domain: GAGVSQSPRYKVAKRGQDVALRCDPISGHVSLFWYQQALGQGPEFLTYFQNEAQLDKSGLPSDRFFAERPEGSVSTLKIQRTQQEDSAVYLCASSLNSGKGETQYFGPGTRLLVL.

This rearrangement joins TRBV5-6 to TRBJ2-1, with 10 bases aligning to TRBD2. Per the germline V gene, CDR1 is SGHDT and CDR2 is YYEEEE. Trimming at V came to 2 bases and at J to 9 bases, leaving 11 bases not matched to a gene. The length of the CDR3 is 16 residues. CDR3 sequence: CASSLILAGAPGEQFF. The CDR3 DNA reads TGTGCCAGCAGCTTAATCCTAGCGGGAGCCCCGGGTGAGCAGTTCTTC.

The chain employs TRBV28 and TRBJ2-7; a possible D gene is TRBD2 (6 bases). This CDR3 spans 14 amino acids. The V gene's germline CDR1 is MDHEN and CDR2 SYDVKM. CDR3 sequence: CAIIARRGAYEQYF. Here the CDR3 DNA reads TGTGCAATAATCGCGCGGAGGGGCGCGTACGAGCAGTACTTC.

The V gene is TRBV19, the J gene TRBJ2-7; maybe TRBD2 (5 bases). The CDR3 covers 16 residues. Trimming removed 0 bases at V and 5 bases at J, with 17 bases between. The germline CDR1 and CDR2 sequences are LNHDA and SQIVND (reference sequence). The CDR3 DNA sequence: TGTGCCAGTAGTATAGATCGCCCCGGAGGACGAGACGAGCAGTACTTC. This gives the protein CASSIDRPGGRDEQYF.

The chain couples TRBV6-5 to TRBJ2-3; D not certain. V lost 7 bases and J lost 0, with 11 bases in between. Germline CDR1 reads MNHEY; CDR2 reads SVGAGI. CDR3 length: 14 residues. Here the CDR3 DNA reads TGTGCCAGCAAAACTCACGCTAGCACAGATACGCAGTATTTT. Encoded protein: CASKTHASTDTQYF.

This chain links TRBV2 with TRBJ1-3; 7 nucleotides agree with TRBD1. The CDR3 contains 14 residues. Germline V gene sequence: CDR1 SNHLY, CDR2 FYNNEI. V was pared by 9 bases and J by 0 bases, with 5 bases of the junction left unmatched. CDR3 DNA: TGTGCCAGAGGACAGGCGGGCTCTGGAAACACCATATATTTT. This gives the protein CARGQAGSGNTIYF.

This sequence joins TRBV29-1 and TRBJ2-7; the D gene is possibly TRBD2 (6 bases). Germline CDR1 and CDR2: SQVTM and ANQGSEA. The V gene lost 4 bases and the J gene lost 3 bases, with 10 bases spanning the gap. The CDR3 contains 12 residues. The CDR3 sequence is CSVAVGGYEQYF. The CDR3 DNA reads as TGCAGCGTTGCGGTGGGAGGCTACGAGCAGTACTTC.

The chain links TRBV16 to TRBJ2-1; TRBD2 aligns across 9 bases. The CDR3 totals 17 residues. Germline trimming cut 1 base from V and 9 bases from J; bases unmatched to any gene: 13. Germline assignment: CDR1 KGHSY and CDR2 FQNENV. CDR3 bases: TGTGCCAGCAGCCAATTTCGGGCGGGAGGGCCTCTGTTTGAGCAGTTCTTC. This gives the protein CASSQFRAGGPLFEQFF.

The chain combines TRBV28 with TRBJ2-7; D is undetermined. The V end was cut by 5 bases, the J end by 0 bases, with 5 bases between. The CDR3 has 12 amino acids. Germline V gene data show CDR1 as MDHEN and CDR2 as SYDVKM. The CDR3 region has the DNA TGTGCCAGCAGTACCTACTCCTACGAGCAGTACTTC. Protein sequence: CASSTYSYEQYF. The whole variable domain, filled in from reference TRBV28 and TRBJ2-7, reads DVKVTQSSRYLVKRTGEKVFLECVQDMDHENMFWYRQDPGLGLRLIYFSYDVKMKEKGDIPEGYSVSREKKERFSLILESASTNQTSMYLCASSTYSYEQYFGPGTRLTVT.

CDR3 sequence reads: CASSGRVGNTEAFF. CDR3 nucleotide sequence: TGTGCCAGCAGCGGGAGGGTCGGGAACACTGAAGCTTTCTTT. The V and J genes are TRBV2 and TRBJ1-1, with D unresolved. The V end lost 6 bases, the J end lost 1 base, and 12 bases lay between the germline ends. The CDR3 covers 14 residues. Germline loops: CDR1 SNHLY, CDR2 FYNNEI.